This paragraph covers one T cell receptor (beta chain) sequence. Method: immunoSEQ multiplex PCR; TCRdb's copy keeps in-frame clones and lacks some. Found here are fewer than 350,000 clones, about 88% of them singletons; the top ten hold just over 1%. This sample is drawn from a study of blood T cell repertoires in COVID-19. The CDR3 is 16 amino acids. The V and J ends lost 1 base and 6 bases respectively, with 13 bases between them. Germline V gives CDR1 LGHDT, CDR2 YNNKEL (reference sequence). Sequenced input: PBMCs or T cells enriched from blood (not recorded which). The clonotype comes from a woman aged 25 to 39 who had been exposed to COVID-19. The V call is TRBV3-1 (or the pseudogene TRBV3-2), the J call TRBJ1-6; D remains ambiguous. CDR3 sequence: CASSQAEGYPNSPLHF. As DNA, the CDR3 is TGTGCCAGCAGCCAAGCTGAGGGTTACCCTAATTCACCCCTCCACTTT.